A single T cell receptor beta chain is shown here with its context. The antigen remains undetermined. Expressed TCRB transcripts were sequenced because the entire RNA isolate underwent reverse transcription. An average of approximately 3.4 million reads was obtained for naive, central memory and regulatory T cell samples. The method was immunoSEQ multiplex PCR; TCRdb's version includes in-frame clones alone and lacks a portion of them. Among around 310,000 clones, 8% to 13% were seen once, and the ten largest hold over 0.015%. CD45RO/CCR7/CD25/CD127/CD95/CD27 sorting isolated CD4+ naive, central memory, regulatory and stem cell-like memory cells. The data stem from a study of beta chain features in type 1 diabetes. Study details: The patients were much like the healthy donors in age, gender and cell yields.

Study conclusions and caveats: Type 1 diabetes patients had TCRB CDR3s that were shorter (moderately but significantly so) in all four CD4+ subsets.

Specimen: naive CD4+ T cells from blood. This receptor was obtained from a woman in her 30s in good health.

The CDR3 nucleotides read TGTGCCAGCTCACTCACATCGACAGGAGGCCACAATGAGCAGTTCTTC. Translating it yields CASSLTSTGGHNEQFF. The chain combines TRBV18 with TRBJ2-1, with D perhaps TRBD1 (6 bases). CDR3 length equals 16 residues. Germline V gene sequence: CDR1 KGHSH, CDR2 LQKENI. Trimming pared 4 bases from V and 5 bases from J, leaving 18 bases between.